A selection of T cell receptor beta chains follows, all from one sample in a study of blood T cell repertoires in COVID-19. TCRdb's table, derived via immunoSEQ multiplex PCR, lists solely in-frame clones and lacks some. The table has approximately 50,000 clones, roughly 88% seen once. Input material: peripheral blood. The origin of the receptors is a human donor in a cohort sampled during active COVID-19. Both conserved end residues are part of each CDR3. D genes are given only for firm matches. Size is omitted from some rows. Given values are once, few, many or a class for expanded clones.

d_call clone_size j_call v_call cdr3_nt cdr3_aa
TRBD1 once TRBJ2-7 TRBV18 TGTGCCAGCTCACCATCCGGGACAGGGGGCTACGAGCAGTACTTC CASSPSGTGGYEQYF
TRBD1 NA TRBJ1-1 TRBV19 TGTGCCAGCTCCAGAACCAGGACAGGCCCGAACACTGAAGCTTTCTTT CASSRTRTGPNTEAFF
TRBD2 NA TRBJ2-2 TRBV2 TGTGCCAGCAACGAGGGTAGCGGGAGGGCCGGGGAGCTGTTTTTT CASNEGSGRAGELFF
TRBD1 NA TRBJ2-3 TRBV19 TGTGCCAGTAGTATTCGGGGCAACAGGGGCCAAAGTACGGATACGCAGTATTTT CASSIRGNRGQSTDTQYF
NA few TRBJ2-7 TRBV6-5 TGTGCCAGCAGTTATCGGACACCGCCCTACGAGCAGTACTTC CASSYRTPPYEQYF
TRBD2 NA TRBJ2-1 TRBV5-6 TGTGCCAGCAGCTCCTACCGGACTAGCGGAAACTACAATGAGCAGTTCTTC CASSSYRTSGNYNEQFF
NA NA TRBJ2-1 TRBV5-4 TGTGCCAGCCGAGGGTCGGGTGAGCAGTTCTTC CASRGSGEQFF
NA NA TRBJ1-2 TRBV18 TGTGCCAGCTCACCATCACCAGGGATCGGGGGCTACACCTTC CASSPSPGIGGYTF
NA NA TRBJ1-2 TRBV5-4 TGTGCCAGCAGCTTGGACAGGGACGGCTACACCTTC CASSLDRDGYTF
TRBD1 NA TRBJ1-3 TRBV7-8 TGTGCCAGCAGCGCTTTGACAGGGGATGGAAACACCATATATTTT CASSALTGDGNTIYF
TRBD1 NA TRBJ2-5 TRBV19 TGTGCCAGTACCCCCCGCCGGACAGGGGGCCGGGAGACCCAGTACTTC CASTPRRTGGRETQYF
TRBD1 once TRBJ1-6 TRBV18 TGTGCCAGCTCACCGGGACAGGGACCCTATAATTCACCCCTCCACTTT CASSPGQGPYNSPLHF
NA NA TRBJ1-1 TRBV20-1 TGCAGTGCTAGACTTCCCGGGGAAGCTTTCTTT CSARLPGEAFF
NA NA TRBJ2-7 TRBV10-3 TGTGCCATCAGTGAGCATTCTGCGGGGACCACGACCTACGAGCAGTACTTC CAISEHSAGTTTYEQYF
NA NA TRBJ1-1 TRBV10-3 TGTGCCATCAGTGATGCCGGACATGCTAACACTGAAGCTTTCTTT CAISDAGHANTEAFF
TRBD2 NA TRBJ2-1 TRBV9 TGTGCCAGCAGCGTCTCTAGCGGTTACTACAATGAGCAGTTCTTC CASSVSSGYYNEQFF
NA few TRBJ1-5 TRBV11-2 TGTGCCAGCAGCCGGTCCCGCGGCCCGGATCAGCCCCAGCATTTT CASSRSRGPDQPQHF
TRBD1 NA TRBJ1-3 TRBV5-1 TGCGCCAGCAGCCTGGGACAGTTTGGAAACACCATATATTTT CASSLGQFGNTIYF
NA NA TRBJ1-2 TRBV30 TGTGCCTGGAGTGTTTATAATGGAGGGGACTATGGCTACACCTTC CAWSVYNGGDYGYTF
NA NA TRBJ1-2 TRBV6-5 TGTGCCAGCAGGTGGGGAGGATCCATCTATGGCTACACCTTC CASRWGGSIYGYTF
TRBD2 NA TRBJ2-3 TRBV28 TGTGCCAGCAGTGGGACTAGGGGACTGAACACAGATACGCAGTATTTT CASSGTRGLNTDTQYF
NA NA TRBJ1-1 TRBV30 TGTGCCTGGAGTGTAGTCCTGAGGAACACTGAAGCTTTCTTT CAWSVVLRNTEAFF
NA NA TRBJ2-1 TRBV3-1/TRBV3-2 TGTGCCAGCAGCCGCACGACAGGTGATGGTGAGCAGTTCTTC CASSRTTGDGEQFF
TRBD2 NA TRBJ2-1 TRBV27 TGTGCCAGCAGTTTCGATGTGGGGGGGACCTACAATGAGCAGTTCTTC CASSFDVGGTYNEQFF
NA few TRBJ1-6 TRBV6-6 TGTGCCAGCAGTTACACAACCTTCTATAATTCACCCCTCCACTTT CASSYTTFYNSPLHF
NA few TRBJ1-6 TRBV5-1 TGCGCCAGCAGCTTGGCCGGAGAGGGCGGAGCACCCCTCCACTTT CASSLAGEGGAPLHF
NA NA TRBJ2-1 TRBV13 TGTGCCAGCAGCTTCGACAATGAGCAGTTCTTC CASSFDNEQFF
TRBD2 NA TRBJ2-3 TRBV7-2 TGTGCCAGCAGCGTCCTGGGAAGCGGGGAGCAGTATTTT CASSVLGSGEQYF
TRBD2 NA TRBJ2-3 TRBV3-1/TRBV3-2 TGTGCCAGCAGCCAAGAATCCACTAGCGTCGCAGATACGCAGTATTTT CASSQESTSVADTQYF
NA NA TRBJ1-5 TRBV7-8 TGTGCCAGCAGCACAGGGAGAAGGGGTAGCAATCAGCCCCAGCATTTT CASSTGRRGSNQPQHF
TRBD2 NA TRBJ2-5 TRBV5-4 TGTGCCAGCAGCTACGGACTAGCGGGAGGGGGAGAGACCCAGTACTTC CASSYGLAGGGETQYF
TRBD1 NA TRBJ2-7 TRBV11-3 TGTGCCAGCAGCGCGTCGACAGGGTATTCCGGCGAGCAGTACTTC CASSASTGYSGEQYF
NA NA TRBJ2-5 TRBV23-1 TGCGCCAGCAGTCAATCAAACAGGGACCAAGAGACCCAGTACTTC CASSQSNRDQETQYF
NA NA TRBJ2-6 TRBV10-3 TGTGCCATCAGTAGGGAGCTCTCTGGGGCCAACGTCCTGACTTTC CAISRELSGANVLTF
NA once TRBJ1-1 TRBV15 TGTGCCACCAGCAGGGGGGGGAGCTTGAAGAACACTGAAGCTTTCTTT CATSRGGSLKNTEAFF
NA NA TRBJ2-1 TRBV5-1 TGCGCCAGCAGCTTGGAATTCCGGACAGACAATGAGCAGTTCTTC CASSLEFRTDNEQFF
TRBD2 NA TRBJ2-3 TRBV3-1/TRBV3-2 TGTGCCAGCAGCCACCGTGAGGGAGCGGGGGGGGTGGATACGCAGTATTTT CASSHREGAGGVDTQYF
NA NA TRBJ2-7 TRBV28 TGTGCCAGCAGTTACTCAGGGCTCCTCTACGAGCAGTACTTC CASSYSGLLYEQYF
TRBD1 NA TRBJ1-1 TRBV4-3 TGCGCCAGCAGCCAAGATAGGACAGGGGGCCGAGCTTTCTTT CASSQDRTGGRAFF